The 7 T cell receptor beta chains given below trace back to one sample, sequenced in a study of shared clonotypes between healthy human individuals (TCRdb year 2020). The receptor library was made with the immunoSEQ multiplex PCR assay. Imported from immuneACCESS, the table was reduced by TCRdb to in-frame sequences with V and J called. These copies leave out some clones; in studies compared against another copy, an unresolved V gene accounts for under half, and the cause of the remainder is not known. A total of some 2.1 million clones appear in this sample, 90% to 95% of them only once. 0.1% to 0.15% of the sample is in the top ten clones. The sequenced sample consisted of naive CD4+ T cells sorted from blood. This specimen's cell subset or site label, per the study, means: CD45RA+ positively selected. Every receptor here comes from a man in his late teens or twenties in good health.

The chain combines TRBV25-1 with TRBJ2-3, with D maybe TRBD2 (6 bases). The ends were cut back, 3 bases at V and 3 bases at J, with 13 bases in the middle. Germline V gives CDR1 MGHDK, CDR2 SYGVNS. The CDR3 is made up of 15 amino acids. CDR3 sequence (DNA): TGTGCCAGCAGTGATGGGAGGCTAGGAACAGATACGCAGTATTTT. This encodes CASSDGRLGTDTQYF.

The chain is built from TRBV19 and TRBJ2-7; possible D gene TRBD2, 6 bases. This CDR3 is built from 13 residues. Germline-derived CDR1 and CDR2 are LNHDA and SQIVND (reference sequence). The V end lost 5 bases, the J end lost 4 bases, and 12 bases lay between the germline ends. The CDR3 sequence: CASSQGGAYEQYF. In DNA form, the CDR3 reads TGTGCCAGTAGTCAAGGAGGGGCGTACGAGCAGTACTTC.

In the case of this clone: The same CDR3 is also encoded by other DNA sequences in this sample. J is TRBJ2-1 and V is TRBV11-2; D is possibly TRBD1 (6 bases). CDR1 and CDR2 from the germline V gene are SGHAT and FQNNGV. The CDR3 runs 17 residues. V shed 1 base and J shed 0 bases, with 13 bases lying between them. The CDR3 here is CASSLVGAASSYNEQFF. The CDR3 nucleotides are TGTGCCAGCAGCTTAGTGGGGGCGGCGAGCTCCTACAATGAGCAGTTCTTC.

The chain couples TRBV7-9 to TRBJ1-2, with 8 bases fitting TRBD1. V was pared by 4 bases and J by 8 bases, with 3 bases of the junction left unmatched. Germline values: CDR1 SEHNR, CDR2 FQNEAQ (reference sequence). The CDR3 has 12 residues. The CDR3 DNA sequence: TGTGCCAGCAGCTCGGGACAGGCCGGCTACACCTTC. Its protein is CASSSGQAGYTF.

The chain uses TRBV19 and TRBJ1-4; TRBD1 is a possible D gene (6 bases). Germline V gene sequence: CDR1 LNHDA, CDR2 SQIVND (reference sequence). The CDR3 consists of 15 residues. Trimming stripped 6 bases from V and 7 bases from J, with 18 bases between. CDR3 coding DNA: TGTGCCAGTAGGCCTGGGGGGGCAAGGAGTGAAAAACTGTTTTTT. Translating gives CASRPGGARSEKLFF.

The chain recombines TRBV6-5 with TRBJ2-1; 7 nucleotides align to TRBD1. This CDR3 has 13 residues. V shed 6 bases, J shed 6 bases, and the junction held 5 bases outside the gene matches. In germline, CDR1 is MNHEY, CDR2 SVGAGI. The CDR3 bases are TGTGCCAGCAGGCCCCCAGGGGGCAATGAGCAGTTCTTC. Protein sequence: CASRPPGGNEQFF.

This rearrangement joins TRBV21-1 to TRBJ2-7. TRBV21-1 is classified as a pseudogene. The CDR3 consists of 15 residues. The CDR3, as DNA: TGTGCCAGCCCCCTGACCCTGTCGAAGGCCTACGAGCAGTACTTC. Protein: CASPLTLSKAYEQYF.